The next 5 T cell receptor beta chains were all read from a single sample in a study of CD8 T cells in ankylosing spondylitis (TCRdb year 2017). Library preparation employed 5' RACE. Sequencing instrument: Illumina HiSeq 2500. TCRdb reran the public reads through fastp at Q25 and MiXCR, keeping productive beta chains. CDR3 protein sequences are deduplicated, and each keeps its most common genes and DNA. The sample contains hundreds of thousands of distinct CDR3 sequences, 30% to 35% of them found a single time. The ten largest clonotypes hold around 4.5% of the sample. The sequenced material came from blood, either unsorted or a sorted T cell fraction (not recorded which). The receptors derive from a male donor with ankylosing spondylitis or in good health (not recorded which).

The chain carries TRBV12-3 or TRBV12-4 and TRBJ2-7; D may be TRBD1 (5 bases). The CDR3 loop spans 16 amino acids. Trimming left V 3 bases short and J 5 bases short, with 20 bases between. The CDR3 reads CASSFTVGRVLDEQYF. CDR3 bases: TGTGCCAGCAGTTTTACCGTTGGCAGGGTGTTAGACGAGCAGTACTTC.

This clonotype appeared a few times. This chain joins TRBV5-1 and TRBJ1-2; possible D gene TRBD1, 5 bases. This CDR3 has 15 amino acids. V lost 3 bases, J lost 0 bases, and 12 bases lay in between. Looked up from germline, CDR1 is SGHRS and CDR2 is YFSETQ. In nucleotides, the CDR3 is TGCGCCAGCAGCTGGGGCGCTGAGTCTAACTATGGCTACACCTTC. This gives the protein CASSWGAESNYGYTF. Drawing the rest from reference TRBV5-1 and TRBJ1-2, the complete variable domain is KAGVTQTPRYLIKTRGQQVTLSCSPISGHRSVSWYQQTPGQGLQFLFEYFSETQRNKGNFPGRFSGRQFSNSRSEMNVSTLELGDSALYLCASSWGAESNYGYTFGSGTRLTVV.

This clonotype was seen a handful of times. This chain links TRBV12-3 or TRBV12-4 with TRBJ1-4; D is uncertain. The ends were cut back, 3 bases at V and 7 bases at J, with 9 bases in the middle. This CDR3 has 13 amino acids. The CDR3 DNA reads as TGTGCCAGCAGTTTCGGTGCGGGTGAAAAACTGTTTTTT. It codes for CASSFGAGEKLFF.

V usage is TRBV7-3 and J usage is TRBJ2-1, with D unclear. Trimming removed 1 base at V and 6 bases at J, with 7 bases between. The CDR3 totals 13 residues. CDR1 is SGHTA and CDR2 is FQGTGA in the germline V gene. CDR3: CASSLMFGNEQFF. The CDR3, as DNA: TGTGCCAGCAGCTTAATGTTCGGCAATGAGCAGTTCTTC.

The chain combines TRBV5-1 with TRBJ2-1; the match to TRBD2 covers 8 bases. After removal of 0 bases from V and 8 bases from J, the junction contained 7 bases not matched to a gene. Germline-derived CDR1 and CDR2 are SGHRS and YFSETQ. This CDR3 is built from 15 residues. CDR3 protein: CASSLAGLALDEQFF. The CDR3 DNA follows: TGCGCCAGCAGCTTGGCAGGACTAGCACTCGATGAGCAGTTCTTC.